In this sample, the clone carrying this T cell receptor beta chain turned up a few times. Preparation of the TCRbeta library used unique molecular identifiers. TCRdb itself ran the PCR reads through MiXCR, one entry per CDR3 protein. In the table there are hundreds of thousands of distinct CDR3 sequences, 15% to 20% of which are singletons. This CDR3 contains 14 residues. CDR1 is LGHNA, CDR2 YSLEER, per germline. Trimming took 3 bases from V and 4 from J, leaving 13 bases between them. The data derive from a study of T-cell reconstitution after alpha-beta-depleted transplantation in children. The rearrangement joins TRBV4-3 to TRBJ2-7; TRBD1 might be the D (5 bases). The source is a human donor who donated a stem cell graft to a child with acute myeloid leukemia. Here the sequenced sample was PBMCs from the stem cell graft donor, taken from the stem cell graft. The CDR3 DNA sequence: TGCGCCAGCAGCCAGAGACAGAACTCATACGAGCAGTACTTC. Protein product: CASSQRQNSYEQYF.